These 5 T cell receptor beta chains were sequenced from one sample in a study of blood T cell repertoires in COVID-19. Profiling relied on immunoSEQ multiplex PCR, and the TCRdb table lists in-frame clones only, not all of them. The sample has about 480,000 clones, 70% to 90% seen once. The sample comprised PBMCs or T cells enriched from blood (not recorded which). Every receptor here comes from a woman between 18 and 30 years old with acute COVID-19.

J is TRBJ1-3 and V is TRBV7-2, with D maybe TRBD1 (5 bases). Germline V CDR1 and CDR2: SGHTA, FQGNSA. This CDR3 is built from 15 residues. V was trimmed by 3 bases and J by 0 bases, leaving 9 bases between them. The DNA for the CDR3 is TGTGCCAGCAGCTTCGACAGCTACTCTGGAAACACCATATATTTT. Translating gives CASSFDSYSGNTIYF.

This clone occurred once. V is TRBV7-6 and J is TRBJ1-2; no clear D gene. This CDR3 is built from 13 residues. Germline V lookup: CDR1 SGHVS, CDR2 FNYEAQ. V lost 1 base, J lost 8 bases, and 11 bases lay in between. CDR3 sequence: CASSLGVLRGYTF. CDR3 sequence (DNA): TGTGCCAGCAGCTTAGGAGTCTTGAGAGGCTACACCTTC. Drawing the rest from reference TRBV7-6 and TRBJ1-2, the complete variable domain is GAGVSQSPRYKVTKRGQDVALRCDPISGHVSLYWYRQALGQGPEFLTYFNYEAQQDKSGLPNDRFSAERPEGSISTLTIQRTEQRDSAMYRCASSLGVLRGYTFGSGTRLTVV.

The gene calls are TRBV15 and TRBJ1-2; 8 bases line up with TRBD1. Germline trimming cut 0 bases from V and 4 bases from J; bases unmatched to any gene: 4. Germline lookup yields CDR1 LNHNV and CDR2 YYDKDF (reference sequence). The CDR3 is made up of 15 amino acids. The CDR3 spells CATSRDQGASYGYTF. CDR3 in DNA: TGTGCCACCAGCAGAGATCAGGGGGCGTCCTATGGCTACACCTTC.

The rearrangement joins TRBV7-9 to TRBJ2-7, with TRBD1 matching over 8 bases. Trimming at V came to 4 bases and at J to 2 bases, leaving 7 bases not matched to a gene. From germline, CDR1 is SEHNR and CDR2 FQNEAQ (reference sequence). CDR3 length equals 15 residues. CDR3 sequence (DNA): TGTGCCAGCAGCTCGCCCGTGACAGGGGCCTACGAGCAGTACTTC. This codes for CASSSPVTGAYEQYF.

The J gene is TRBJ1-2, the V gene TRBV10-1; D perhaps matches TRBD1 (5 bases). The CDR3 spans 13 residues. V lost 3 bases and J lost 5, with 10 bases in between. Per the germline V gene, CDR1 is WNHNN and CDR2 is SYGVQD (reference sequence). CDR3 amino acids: CASSDVQGYGYTF. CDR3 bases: TGCGCCAGCAGTGACGTTCAGGGTTATGGCTACACCTTC.